The present T cell receptor (beta chain) was sequenced within a study of blood T cell repertoires in COVID-19. Study overall: From the United States, Italy and Spain came samples of acute and convalescent COVID-19. PBMCs, B-cell-depleted T cells, or T cells were the source of the cDNA or gDNA that made up the material.

The V gene's germline CDR1 is KGHSH and CDR2 LQKENI. The V gene end was trimmed by 8 bases and the J gene end by 7 bases; junction bases not matched to a gene: 10. The CDR3 is 14 residues long. This clone has only one observation. Libraries were prepared by immunoSEQ multiplex PCR; TCRdb keeps only in-frame clonotypes and omits some of them. In the table there are nearly 250,000 clones, more than 75% of which are singletons. The rearrangement uses TRBV18 and TRBJ1-4, with 7 bases identical to TRBD1. This TCR derives from a woman in her forties or fifties who had recovered from COVID-19. Sequenced input: PBMCs or T cells enriched from blood (not recorded which). CDR3 sequence: CASAEGGIGEKLFF. CDR3 DNA: TGTGCCAGCGCGGAAGGGGGCATCGGTGAAAAACTGTTTTTT.